The 18 T cell receptor beta chains reported below all come from one sample, sequenced in a study of identifying expanded T cells in peripheral blood. This table comes from immunoSEQ multiplex PCR, and its TCRdb copy is limited to in-frame clones, with some not included. Of 100,000 to 150,000 clones listed, approximately 88% are singletons. The sequencing input was blood. All receptors come from a person aged 18-69 years in good health.

This chain connects TRBV7-9 to TRBJ2-7; no clear D gene. The CDR3 sequence is 15 residues long. Trimming removed 5 bases from V and 7 bases from J, with 21 bases in between. From germline, CDR1 is SEHNR and CDR2 FQNEAQ (reference sequence). The CDR3 here is CASSRSLGPEWEQYF. The DNA for the CDR3 is TGTGCCAGCAGCAGGAGCTTAGGGCCGGAGTGGGAGCAGTACTTC.

The chain carries TRBV28 and TRBJ2-3; 12 bases agree with TRBD2. Germline V lookup: CDR1 MDHEN, CDR2 SYDVKM. J was trimmed by 2 bases and V by 6 bases; bases with no gene match: 12. The length of the CDR3 is 18 residues. CDR3 protein: CASSHPASGGADTDTQYF. The CDR3 bases are TGTGCCAGCAGCCACCCCGCTAGCGGGGGGGCCGACACAGATACGCAGTATTTT.

The chain uses TRBV7-3 and TRBJ2-7; D remains ambiguous. V was clipped by 0 bases and J by 0 bases, with 3 bases between them. Germline V gene lookup returns CDR1 SGHTA and CDR2 FQGTGA. This CDR3 region has 13 residues. The DNA of the CDR3 is TGTGCCAGCAGCTTAACCAACTCCTACGAGCAGTACTTC. Protein sequence: CASSLTNSYEQYF.

V usage is TRBV7-8 and J usage is TRBJ2-2; D is ambiguous. Trimming cost V 2 bases and J 5 bases, with 12 bases left between them. The CDR3 is 15 residues long. CDR1 and CDR2 (germline): SGHVS, FQNEAQ. The CDR3 DNA is TGTGCCAGCAGCTTAATGGTTGAGAGGACCGGGGAGCTGTTTTTT. Residues: CASSLMVERTGELFF. The full variable domain, completed using reference TRBV7-8 and TRBJ2-2, is GAGVSQSPRYKVAKRGQDVALRCDPISGHVSLFWYQQALGQGPEFLTYFQNEAQLDKSGLPSDRFFAERPEGSVSTLKIQRTQQEDSAVYLCASSLMVERTGELFFGEGSRLTVL.

This clone was counted between two and nine times. This rearrangement joins TRBV4-1 to TRBJ1-5, with no clear D. CDR3 length equals 14 residues. V was cut by 3 bases and J by 0 bases, with 6 bases left in between. Germline values: CDR1 MGHRA, CDR2 YSYEKL. CDR3 DNA: TGCGCCAGCAGCCAGCTGTTTAGCAATCAGCCCCAGCATTTT. This sequence encodes CASSQLFSNQPQHF.

This clone has at least ten counts. This chain joins TRBV29-1 and TRBJ1-1, with unresolved D. The CDR3 loop spans 10 amino acids. Germline CDR1 is SQVTM and CDR2 is ANQGSEA. V gave up 4 bases and J gave up 3 bases, with 3 bases separating them. CDR3: CSVVYTEAFF. In DNA form, the CDR3 reads TGCAGCGTTGTTTACACTGAAGCTTTCTTT.

The CDR3 protein is CASSDQGVGGYTF. In DNA form, the CDR3 reads TGTGCCAGCAGTGATCAGGGGGTGGGTGGCTACACCTTC. The V call is TRBV6-5, the J call TRBJ1-2; 7 positions match TRBD1. Unmatched junction bases numbered 7, after V lost 5 bases and J lost 7 bases. The CDR3 loop spans 13 amino acids. CDR1 MNHEY and CDR2 SVGAGI come from the germline V gene.

The CDR3 protein is CASSQHGGLAFDNEQFF. CDR3 coding DNA: TGCGCCAGCAGCCAGCACGGGGGACTAGCCTTCGACAATGAGCAGTTCTTC. The chain is built from TRBV4-3 and TRBJ2-1, with 9 bases aligning to TRBD2. CDR1 and CDR2 from the germline V gene are LGHNA and YSLEER. After removal of 3 bases from V and 5 bases from J, the junction contained 11 bases not matched to a gene. This CDR3 is 17 amino acids long.

The chain employs TRBV11-2 and TRBJ2-5; TRBD1 might be the D (6 bases). CDR1 and CDR2 from the germline V gene are SGHAT and FQNNGV. The V gene lost 1 base and the J gene lost 5 bases, with 20 bases spanning the gap. This CDR3 has 17 amino acids. The DNA for the CDR3 is TGTGCCAGCAGCTTAGGGTACTCGACAGGCCGCGGGGAGACCCAGTACTTC. Encoded protein: CASSLGYSTGRGETQYF.

The rearrangement joins TRBV28 to TRBJ1-3; TRBD1 might be the D (5 bases). V was shortened by 5 bases and J by 6 bases, with 17 bases between the two germline ends. Germline lookup yields CDR1 MDHEN and CDR2 SYDVKM. The CDR3 is 15 amino acids. The CDR3 DNA follows: TGTGCCAGCAGTCCCCACAACAGGCCTACAAACACCATATATTTT. Protein product: CASSPHNRPTNTIYF.

The gene calls are TRBV9 and TRBJ1-3; 7 bases match TRBD1. V gave up 0 bases and J gave up 0 bases; unmatched junction bases: 9. Germline V gene sequence: CDR1 SGDLS, CDR2 YYNGEE. This CDR3 is built from 18 residues. CDR3 sequence reads: CASSVAGTVPLSGNTIYF. The CDR3 DNA is TGTGCCAGCAGCGTAGCCGGGACAGTACCACTCTCTGGAAACACCATATATTTT.

The table lists this clone with a few counts. This chain joins TRBV7-9 and TRBJ1-2, with D possibly matching TRBD1 (6 bases). CDR3 length equals 12 residues. The V gene's germline CDR1 is SEHNR and CDR2 FQNEAQ (reference sequence). Trimming removed 5 bases from V and 6 bases from J, with 10 bases in between. The CDR3 nucleotides read TGTGCCAGCAGCAGCTACAGGGATGGCTACACCTTC. Encoded protein: CASSSYRDGYTF. The full variable domain, in which reference TRBV7-9 and TRBJ1-2 provide the parts outside the CDR3, is DTGVSQNPRHKITKRGQNVTFRCDPISEHNRLYWYRQTLGQGPEFLTYFQNEAQLEKSRLLSDRFSAERPKGSFSTLEIQRTEQGDSAMYLCASSSYRDGYTFGSGTRLTVV.

V and J are TRBV4-3 and TRBJ2-5, with 16 bases aligning to TRBD2. With V trimmed by 2 bases and J by 3 bases, 3 bases remained unmatched. The CDR3 covers 17 residues. Per the germline V gene, CDR1 is LGHNA and CDR2 is YSLEER. DNA of the CDR3: TGCGCCAGCAGCCAACAGGGACTAGCGGGGGGGAAAGAGACCCAGTACTTC. It codes for CASSQQGLAGGKETQYF.

This clone was detected a few times. The rearrangement links TRBV19 to TRBJ1-1, with 7 bases matching TRBD1. The CDR3 contains 14 residues. Germline V gene lookup returns CDR1 LNHDA and CDR2 SQIVND (reference sequence). The junction had 2 bases not matched to a gene; V was cut back by 4 bases and J by 0 bases. DNA for the CDR3: TGTGCCAGTAGTAGGACAGGCGTGAACACTGAAGCTTTCTTT. This gives the protein CASSRTGVNTEAFF.

This clone was detected only a few times. The CDR3 DNA is TGTGCCAGCAGCTCACGGGACCGCTTCTACGAGCAGTACTTC. It translates to CASSSRDRFYEQYF. J is TRBJ2-7 and V is TRBV11-3; tentatively, D is TRBD1 or TRBD2 (5 bases each). V lost 4 bases to trimming and J lost 3 bases, with 13 bases between them. Germline V CDR1 and CDR2: SGHNT, YENEEA. The CDR3 sequence is 14 residues long.

The chain recombines TRBV5-4 with TRBJ1-1; the match to TRBD1 covers 9 bases. CDR1 and CDR2 from the germline V gene are SGHNT and YYREEE (reference sequence). Trimming removed 4 bases from V and 3 bases from J; junction bases left unmatched: 4. The CDR3 contains 14 residues. Here the CDR3 DNA reads TGTGCCAGCAGCCGTGGGGACAGGGACACTGAAGCTTTCTTT. This sequence encodes CASSRGDRDTEAFF.

This clone has just one count. V is TRBV6-1 and J is TRBJ1-1; 7 bases are shared with TRBD1. Per germline, CDR1 MNHNS and CDR2 SASEGT. This CDR3 spans 14 amino acids. Trimming cost V 6 bases and J 4 bases; bases outside gene matches: 8. The CDR3: CASSRDRASTEAFF. CDR3 nucleotides: TGTGCCAGCAGCCGAGACAGGGCCAGCACTGAAGCTTTCTTT.

This clone was recorded once. The chain joins TRBV29-1 to TRBJ2-7; the D gene is possibly TRBD1 (7 bases). The V gene's germline CDR1 is SQVTM and CDR2 ANQGSEA. Trimming shortened V by 3 bases and J by 11 bases, and 17 bases separated the two germline ends. This CDR3 comprises 12 residues. CDR3 sequence: CSVEHGGGWKYF. CDR3 sequence (DNA): TGCAGCGTTGAGCATGGAGGGGGCTGGAAGTACTTC.